Each of the 19 T cell receptor beta chains below was sequenced from the same sample in a study of shared clonotypes between healthy human individuals. TCRdb's table, derived via immunoSEQ multiplex PCR, lists solely in-frame clones and lacks some. The sample has around 1.6 million clones; approximately 98% are singletons. The sequenced sample was naive CD4+ T cells sorted from blood. Subset reported: CD45RA+ positively selected. The receptors shown here come from a man younger than 40 in good health.

The V gene is TRBV4-3, the J gene TRBJ1-3; D is uncertain. Deletions cut 0 bases from V and 3 bases from J, with 12 bases between. CDR3 length equals 16 residues. The germline CDR1 and CDR2 sequences are LGHNA and YSLEER. CDR3 bases: TGCGCCAGCAGCCAAGAAGGAATGGCAGTTGGAAACACCATATATTTT. Encoded protein: CASSQEGMAVGNTIYF.

The chain has TRBV19 and TRBJ2-2; TRBD2 matches 11 bases. There are 17 residues in the CDR3. Germline V gene lookup returns CDR1 LNHDA and CDR2 SQIVND (reference sequence). V was clipped by 5 bases and J by 5 bases; unmatched bases: 10. The CDR3 region has the DNA TGTGCCAGTAGTGTTCTTAGCGGGAGGGCCGTAACCGGGGAGCTGTTTTTT. Translation: CASSVLSGRAVTGELFF.

Turning to this clone: At one boundary the junction diverges from the germline segment, which might be a read error. V usage is TRBV28 and J usage is TRBJ2-7; the match to TRBD1 covers 7 bases. CDR1 is MDHEN and CDR2 is SYDVKM in the germline V gene. The CDR3 covers 15 residues. CDR3 in DNA: TGTGCCAGTAGTTTCCCGCCCCAGGGGGTCTACGAGCAGTACTTC. Its protein is CASSFPPQGVYEQYF. The variable domain in full, with the rest retrieved from reference TRBV28 and TRBJ2-7, is DVKVTQSSRYLVKRTGEKVFLECVQDMDHENMFWYRQDPGLGLRLIYFSYDVKMKEKGDIPEGYSVSREKKERFSLILESASTNQTSMYLCASSFPPQGVYEQYFGPGTRLTVT.

This clone was observed a single time. The chain combines TRBV9 with TRBJ2-1; the D call may be TRBD1 or TRBD2 (5 bases each). Germline CDR1 is SGDLS and CDR2 is YYNGEE. This CDR3 has 16 residues. V was cut by 6 bases and J by 5 bases, with 21 bases left in between. This chain's CDR3 is CASTPRWGTGDNEQFF. CDR3 DNA: TGTGCCAGCACCCCCCGGTGGGGGACCGGGGACAATGAGCAGTTCTTC.

The chain couples TRBV29-1 to TRBJ2-2; perhaps TRBD1 as D (6 bases). V was trimmed by 7 bases and J by 4 bases, leaving 22 bases between them. The CDR3 runs 16 residues. CDR1 and CDR2 from the germline V gene are SQVTM and ANQGSEA. The CDR3 reads CSALGAGPLGTGELFF. The CDR3, as DNA: TGCAGCGCCCTGGGGGCGGGCCCCCTTGGCACCGGGGAGCTGTTTTTT.

This chain connects TRBV5-5 to TRBJ2-7; the match to TRBD2 covers 7 bases. The J segment lost 3 bases and the V segment lost 4 bases, leaving 10 bases of the junction unmatched. This CDR3 has 15 amino acids. Germline V CDR1 and CDR2: SGHKS, YYEKEE (reference sequence). This chain's CDR3 is CASSILASLLYEQYF. CDR3 sequence (DNA): TGTGCCAGCAGCATACTAGCGTCCCTCCTCTACGAGCAGTACTTC.

The V call is TRBV10-1, the J call TRBJ2-1, with 8 bases aligning to TRBD2. This CDR3 has 14 amino acids. After removal of 4 bases from V and 3 bases from J, the junction contained 2 bases not matched to a gene. Germline V gene lookup returns CDR1 WNHNN and CDR2 SYGVQD (reference sequence). This chain's CDR3 is CASSVAGIYNEQFF. The CDR3 bases are TGCGCCAGCAGTGTAGCGGGAATCTACAATGAGCAGTTCTTC.

The chain couples TRBV30 to TRBJ2-1; 10 nucleotides align to TRBD2. Germline V CDR1 and CDR2: GTSNPN, SVGIG (reference sequence). V was pared by 2 bases and J by 8 bases, with 15 bases of the junction left unmatched. The CDR3 sequence is 17 residues long. CDR3 DNA: TGTGCCTGGAGTTGGATGCGGACTAGCGGTCTTCAGGATGAGCAGTTCTTC. The encoded protein is CAWSWMRTSGLQDEQFF.

CDR3 sequence: CASSVGGTGRDEQYF. CDR3 DNA: TGTGCCAGCAGTGTTGGAGGGACAGGGAGGGACGAGCAGTACTTC. The chain carries TRBV28 and TRBJ2-7, with 9 nucleotides matching TRBD1. The germline V gene has CDR1 MDHEN and CDR2 SYDVKM. J was trimmed by 5 bases and V by 5 bases; bases with no gene match: 10. This CDR3 is built from 15 residues. Filled out from reference TRBV28 and TRBJ2-7, the complete variable domain reads DVKVTQSSRYLVKRTGEKVFLECVQDMDHENMFWYRQDPGLGLRLIYFSYDVKMKEKGDIPEGYSVSREKKERFSLILESASTNQTSMYLCASSVGGTGRDEQYFGPGTRLTVT.

The DNA of the CDR3 is TGTGCCAGCTCACCGACTAGCGTATACGGGACCCAGTACTTC. It translates to CASSPTSVYGTQYF. The chain recombines TRBV18 with TRBJ2-5; TRBD2 aligns across 8 bases. The CDR3 is made up of 14 amino acids. CDR1 is KGHSH and CDR2 is LQKENI in the germline V gene. The V and J ends lost 3 bases and 7 bases, in that order; junction bases with no gene match: 7.

The chain couples TRBV6-1 to TRBJ2-1, with TRBD1 matching over 7 bases. Trimming at V came to 6 bases and at J to 6 bases, leaving 5 bases not matched to a gene. Germline assignment: CDR1 MNHNS and CDR2 SASEGT. The CDR3 is 13 residues long. The CDR3 sequence is CASRRQGSNEQFF. DNA for the CDR3: TGTGCCAGCAGGAGACAGGGATCCAATGAGCAGTTCTTC.

This clone was observed once. The rearrangement links TRBV28 to TRBJ2-5; TRBD2 aligns across 10 bases. CDR3 length: 14 residues. Per germline, CDR1 MDHEN and CDR2 SYDVKM. V gave up 6 bases and J gave up 3 bases; unmatched junction bases: 4. CDR3 DNA sequence: TGTGCCAGCAGGCGCCTAGCGGGAGAAGAGACCCAGTACTTC. Its translation: CASRRLAGEETQYF.

The V call is TRBV4-1, the J call TRBJ2-3, with D unclear. V gave up 1 base and J gave up 1 base, with 12 bases separating them. The germline CDR1 and CDR2 sequences are MGHRA and YSYEKL. This CDR3 has 16 residues. The CDR3 region has the DNA TGCGCCAGCAGCCAAGTTGACGGCGGTCGCACAGATACGCAGTATTTT. Residues: CASSQVDGGRTDTQYF.

The rearrangement uses TRBV7-6 and TRBJ1-2; 7 positions match TRBD1. Germline values: CDR1 SGHVS, CDR2 FNYEAQ. The CDR3 is made up of 14 amino acids. V lost 5 bases and J lost 10; bases outside the gene matches: 13. The CDR3 sequence: CASSKTGTVYHYTF. CDR3 DNA: TGTGCCAGCAGCAAGACCGGGACAGTTTACCACTACACCTTC.

This sequence joins TRBV5-6 and TRBJ2-7; a weak D match, TRBD2 (5 bases). In germline, CDR1 is SGHDT, CDR2 YYEEEE. The length of the CDR3 is 13 residues. V gave up 4 bases and J gave up 0 bases, with 8 bases separating them. Here the CDR3 reads CASSQAVSYEQYF. As DNA, the CDR3 is TGTGCCAGCAGCCAAGCGGTCTCCTACGAGCAGTACTTC. The full variable domain, with the rest looked up from reference TRBV5-6 and TRBJ2-7, is DAGVTQSPTHLIKTRGQQVTLRCSPKSGHDTVSWYQQALGQGPQFIFQYYEEEERQRGNFPDRFSGHQFPNYSSELNVNALLLGDSALYLCASSQAVSYEQYFGPGTRLTVT.

This chain uses TRBV5-4 with TRBJ2-4; D is possibly TRBD1 (5 bases). The CDR3 runs to 15 residues. The germline V and J ends were trimmed by 1 base and 7 bases, with 15 bases remaining between them. Germline values: CDR1 SGHNT, CDR2 YYREEE (reference sequence). The CDR3 nucleotides read TGTGCCAGCAGCTTGATAGACAGCCCTCGCAACATTCAGTACTTC. This sequence encodes CASSLIDSPRNIQYF.

CDR3 sequence: CASKDSATLQETQYF. The CDR3 nucleotides read TGTGCCAGCAAGGACAGTGCCACATTACAAGAGACCCAGTACTTC. The chain has TRBV6-1 and TRBJ2-5; a possible D gene is TRBD1 (6 bases). Per the germline V gene, CDR1 is MNHNS and CDR2 is SASEGT. V lost 7 bases and J lost 2, with 17 bases in between. The CDR3 consists of 15 residues.

The V call is TRBV5-3, the J call TRBJ2-7; 7 nucleotides line up with TRBD1. Being an ORF, TRBV5-3 has a function that is uncertain. The CDR3 is 13 amino acids. V gave up 4 bases and J gave up 0 bases; unmatched junction bases: 1. The CDR3 loop is CARSRQGSYEQYF. CDR3 bases: TGTGCCAGAAGCCGACAGGGCTCCTACGAGCAGTACTTC.

The chain has TRBV13 and TRBJ2-3; 12 nucleotides line up with TRBD2. The CDR3 consists of 18 residues. J lost 5 bases, V lost 4 bases, and 13 bases had no gene match. The V gene's germline CDR1 is PRHDT and CDR2 FYEKMQ (reference sequence). CDR3 DNA sequence: TGTGCCAGCAGCTCCTATTCCAGACTAGCGGGAGAGAGAGATACGCAGTATTTT. Its translation is CASSSYSRLAGERDTQYF.